Listed below are T cell receptor beta chains from one sample, sequenced in a study of cytomegalovirus exposure and HLA in healthy donors. The repertoire was sequenced with immunoSEQ multiplex PCR; TCRdb's copy has only in-frame clones and lacks some. The sample has 60,000 or so clones; more than 70% are singletons. The sequencing input was PBMCs. The source of these receptors is a woman in her thirties or forties in good health and CMV-seropositive. The CDR3 runs from the conserved cysteine through the conserved F or W. A D gene is named only where the DNA matches it firmly. Clone sizes are given selectively: once, few, many, or a class where the clone is expanded.

abundance,d_gene,j_gene,v_gene,CDR3aa,CDR3nt
NA,TRBD2,TRBJ2-3,TRBV5-1,CASSLGGTSGVDTQYF,TGCGCCAGCAGCTTGGGTGGGACTAGCGGGGTGGATACGCAGTATTTT
NA,NA,TRBJ2-7,TRBV10-1,CASSDGQTYEQYF,TGCGCCAGCAGTGATGGGCAGACCTACGAGCAGTACTTC
NA,NA,TRBJ2-3,TRBV9,CASVRETGDTQYF,TGTGCCAGCGTCCGGGAAACGGGAGATACGCAGTATTTT
NA,TRBD1,TRBJ2-7,TRBV2,CASSVGTGTYEQYF,TGTGCCAGCAGTGTGGGGACAGGGACCTACGAGCAGTACTTC
NA,TRBD1,TRBJ1-2,TRBV19,CASSFGTGKDYGYTF,TGTGCCAGTAGTTTCGGGACAGGGAAAGACTATGGCTACACCTTC
NA,NA,TRBJ2-2,TRBV4-3,CASSQVRGTGELFF,TGCGCCAGCAGCCAAGTAAGGGGCACCGGGGAGCTGTTTTTT
NA,TRBD1,TRBJ1-5,TRBV19,CASSTRDTGVYGNQPQHF,TGTGCCAGTAGTACCCGGGACACAGGGGTATATGGCAATCAGCCCCAGCATTTT
once,TRBD1,TRBJ1-1,TRBV7-2,CASSKRTGDSEAFF,TGTGCCAGCAGCAAACGGACAGGGGATTCTGAAGCTTTCTTT
NA,NA,TRBJ1-2,TRBV9,CASSGGGINYGYTF,TGTGCCAGCAGCGGGGGGGGGATTAACTATGGCTACACCTTC
NA,TRBD2,TRBJ2-3,TRBV30,CAWTTRGLAGGRSTDTQYF,TGTGCCTGGACCACCCGCGGACTAGCGGGGGGGCGTAGCACAGATACGCAGTATTTT
NA,NA,TRBJ1-5,TRBV15,CATSRDRGRDQPQHF,TGTGCCACCAGCAGAGATCGAGGTCGGGATCAGCCCCAGCATTTT
NA,NA,TRBJ2-2,TRBV7-8,CASSLVQETGELFF,TGTGCCAGCAGCTTAGTTCAGGAAACCGGGGAGCTGTTTTTT
NA,TRBD1,TRBJ2-4,TRBV5-1,CASSLGGPTGRWNF,TGCGCCAGCAGCTTGGGGGGACCGACAGGGCGGTGGAACTTC
NA,TRBD1,TRBJ2-3,TRBV7-9,CASSPWDRGDTDTQYF,TGTGCCAGCAGCCCCTGGGACAGGGGGGATACAGATACGCAGTATTTT
NA,TRBD2,TRBJ2-3,TRBV4-3,CASSQDWGTSGPDTQYF,TGCGCCAGCAGCCAAGATTGGGGGACTAGCGGCCCAGATACGCAGTATTTT
NA,NA,TRBJ1-1,TRBV28,CASSLRRVVSEAFF,TGTGCCAGCAGTTTACGGCGGGTTGTCTCTGAAGCTTTCTTT
NA,TRBD2,TRBJ2-1,TRBV4-3,CASSPLAGGYNEQFF,TGCGCCAGCAGCCCGTTAGCGGGGGGATACAATGAGCAGTTCTTC
NA,NA,TRBJ2-1,TRBV2,CASSVELNEQFF,TGTGCCAGCAGTGTGGAGCTCAATGAGCAGTTCTTC
few,NA,TRBJ2-7,TRBV5-5,CASSPIQATFYEQYF,TGTGCCAGCAGCCCAATCCAGGCCACTTTCTACGAGCAGTACTTC
NA,NA,TRBJ2-5,TRBV2,CASSIGGVETQYF,TGTGCCAGCAGTATTGGGGGCGTAGAGACCCAGTACTTC
NA,NA,TRBJ1-2,TRBV5-5,CASSLGSYGYTF,TGTGCCAGCAGCTTGGGGAGCTATGGCTACACCTTC
NA,TRBD1,TRBJ1-5,TRBV5-4,CASSVWGTGGTGNQPQHF,TGTGCCAGCAGCGTTTGGGGGACAGGGGGTACGGGCAATCAGCCCCAGCATTTT
NA,NA,TRBJ2-1,TRBV29-1,CSVVQGGLENEQFF,TGCAGCGTTGTCCAGGGGGGATTAGAGAATGAGCAGTTCTTC